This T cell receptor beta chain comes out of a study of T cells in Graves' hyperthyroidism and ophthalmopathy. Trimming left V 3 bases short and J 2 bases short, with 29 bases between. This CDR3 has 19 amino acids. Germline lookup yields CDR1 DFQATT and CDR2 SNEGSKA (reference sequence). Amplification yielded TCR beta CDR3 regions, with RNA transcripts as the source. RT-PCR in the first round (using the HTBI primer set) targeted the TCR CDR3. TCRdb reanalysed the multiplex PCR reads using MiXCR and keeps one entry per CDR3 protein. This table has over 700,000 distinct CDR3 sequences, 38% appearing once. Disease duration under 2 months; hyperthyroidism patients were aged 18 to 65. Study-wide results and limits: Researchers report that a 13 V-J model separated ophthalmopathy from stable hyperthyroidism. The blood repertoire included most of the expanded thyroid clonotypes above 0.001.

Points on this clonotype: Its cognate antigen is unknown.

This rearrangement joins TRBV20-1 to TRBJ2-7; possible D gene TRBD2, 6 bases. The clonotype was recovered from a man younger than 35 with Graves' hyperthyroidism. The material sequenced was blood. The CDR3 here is CSASTFGTRGIGEAYEQYF. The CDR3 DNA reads TGCAGTGCTAGCACCTTCGGGACCCGAGGAATAGGGGAGGCCTACGAGCAGTACTTC.